This T cell receptor (beta chain) was sequenced in a study of PD-L1 blockade in urothelial cancer. Sequenced by immunoSEQ multiplex PCR; TCRdb stores in-frame clones only, minus some. The data contain 70,000 or so clones, less than 90% of them singletons. V lost 6 bases to trimming and J lost 4 bases; unmatched junction nucleotides: 4. There are 13 residues in the CDR3. Germline CDR1 SGHTA, CDR2 FQGTGA. This clone was observed a single time. The clonotype was recovered from a man in his 70s with urothelial cancer. The source material was PBMCs, sampled around atezolizumab (anti-PD-L1) treatment. The chain combines TRBV7-3 with TRBJ2-3; TRBD2 aligns across 7 bases. CDR3 residues: CASRFGGADTQYF. CDR3 DNA: TGTGCCAGCAGGTTTGGGGGGGCAGATACGCAGTATTTT.